The 15 T cell receptor beta chains reported below all come from one sample, sequenced in a study of T cell changes during pregnancy in multiple sclerosis. The protocol was immunoSEQ multiplex PCR, while the TCRdb copy is restricted to in-frame clones and leaves out a portion. The repertoire holds approximately 51,000 clones, with approximately 94% as singletons. The source material was CD4+ T cells from peripheral blood mononuclear cells, sampled in the second trimester of pregnancy. The source is a female donor with multiple sclerosis, enrolled in a pregnancy study.

The V and J genes are TRBV7-2 and TRBJ2-3; TRBD1 matches 8 bases. This CDR3 has 16 amino acids. The V gene's germline CDR1 is SGHTA and CDR2 FQGNSA. V was clipped by 5 bases and J by 1 base; unmatched bases: 8. The CDR3, as DNA: TGTGCCAGCAGCCCCCAGGACAGGGTTGGCACAGATACGCAGTATTTT. It codes for CASSPQDRVGTDTQYF. The entire variable domain, with the rest obtained from reference TRBV7-2 and TRBJ2-3, is as follows: GAGVSQSPSNKVTEKGKDVELRCDPISGHTALYWYRQSLGQGLEFLIYFQGNSAPDKSGLPSDRFSAERTGGSVSTLTIQRTQQEDSAVYLCASSPQDRVGTDTQYFGPGTRLTVL.

The chain carries TRBV27 and TRBJ1-4; D is unclear. V shed 0 bases and J shed 9 bases, with 11 bases lying between them. Germline CDR1 reads MNHEY; CDR2 reads SMNVEV (reference sequence). This CDR3 is built from 14 residues. CDR3 sequence (DNA): TGTGCCAGCAGTTTATCGTGGGTTGGGCAAAAACTGTTTTTT. Residues: CASSLSWVGQKLFF.

The chain uses TRBV19 and TRBJ1-2; D uncertain. V was shortened by 4 bases and J by 8 bases, with 17 bases between the two germline ends. The CDR3 consists of 14 residues. CDR1 LNHDA and CDR2 SQIVND come from the germline V gene (reference sequence). The CDR3 region has the DNA TGTGCCAGTAGTACCTCCTGGGGAGGGTACGGCTACACCTTC. It encodes CASSTSWGGYGYTF.

The chain couples TRBV4-3 to TRBJ2-7; 8 bases agree with TRBD2. The junction had 2 bases not matched to a gene; V was cut back by 1 base and J by 3 bases. This CDR3 is built from 14 residues. Germline CDR1 is LGHNA and CDR2 is YSLEER. CDR3: CASSQGSGVYEQYF. The CDR3 DNA follows: TGCGCCAGCAGCCAAGGTAGCGGGGTCTACGAGCAGTACTTC.

This clone was detected only a few times. This chain connects TRBV7-9 to TRBJ2-3, with 8 nucleotides matching TRBD2. Germline CDR1 and CDR2: SEHNR and FQNEAQ (reference sequence). The V and J ends lost 1 base and 3 bases, in that order; junction bases with no gene match: 3. CDR3 size: 15 residues. CDR3 sequence: CASSLEAGGTDTQYF. Here the CDR3 DNA reads TGTGCCAGCAGCTTAGAGGCGGGGGGAACAGATACGCAGTATTTT.

The chain has TRBV9 and TRBJ1-6, with 7 bases lining up with TRBD1. The CDR3 has 14 residues. Germline V CDR1 and CDR2: SGDLS, YYNGEE. V lost 2 bases to trimming and J lost 9 bases; unmatched junction nucleotides: 5. The CDR3 reads CASSVRQGASPLHF. Here the CDR3 DNA reads TGTGCCAGCAGCGTCCGACAGGGAGCTTCACCCCTCCACTTT.

The chain combines TRBV2 with TRBJ2-7; 7 bases fit TRBD2. Trimming took 8 bases from V and 2 from J; bases not matched to a gene: 6. This CDR3 contains 13 residues. In germline, CDR1 is SNHLY, CDR2 FYNNEI. The chain's CDR3 is CASAGERAYEQYF. CDR3 nucleotide sequence: TGTGCCAGCGCGGGGGAGAGGGCCTACGAGCAGTACTTC.

The chain has TRBV11-1 and TRBJ1-2; 7 bases map to TRBD1. J gave up 8 bases and V 5 bases, and 11 bases lay outside the gene matches. Germline assignment: CDR1 SGHAT and CDR2 FQDESV (reference sequence). The CDR3 is made up of 14 amino acids. The CDR3 region is CASSEGQVSRGYTF. The CDR3 DNA reads TGTGCCAGCAGCGAAGGACAGGTATCTAGGGGCTACACCTTC.

The V gene is TRBV2, the J gene TRBJ2-3; 10 positions match TRBD2. J lost 3 bases, V lost 6 bases, and 15 bases had no gene match. The CDR3 loop spans 18 amino acids. CDR1 and CDR2 from the germline V gene are SNHLY and FYNNEI. CDR3 nucleotide sequence: TGTGCCAGCAGCACAAAACCCTGGACTAGCGGCGTTACAGATACGCAGTATTTT. Amino acids: CASSTKPWTSGVTDTQYF.

CDR3 DNA: TGTGCCAGCAGGCGCGGGACTAATAGATACGAGCAGTACTTC. This codes for CASRRGTNRYEQYF. The V gene is TRBV6-5, the J gene TRBJ2-7, with 7 nucleotides matching TRBD2. CDR1 is MNHEY, CDR2 SVGAGI, per germline. The CDR3 loop spans 14 amino acids. With 6 bases clipped from V and 4 bases from J, the junction kept 9 bases outside the gene matches.

The CDR3 is CASFGSGEGTDTQYF. The CDR3 DNA reads TGTGCCAGCTTCGGGAGCGGGGAAGGAACAGATACGCAGTATTTT. V usage is TRBV7-2 and J usage is TRBJ2-3, with TRBD2 matching 7 bases. V lost 8 bases and J lost 3; bases outside the gene matches: 11. Germline CDR1 reads SGHTA; CDR2 reads FQGNSA. The length of the CDR3 is 15 residues.

This clone was detected only once. CDR3 residues: CASSLWQGAGQPQHF. The CDR3, as DNA: TGTGCCAGCAGCTTATGGCAGGGGGCGGGTCAGCCCCAGCATTTT. The V call is TRBV7-2, the J call TRBJ1-5; 8 bases align to TRBD1. CDR3 length: 15 amino acids. Looked up from germline, CDR1 is SGHTA and CDR2 is FQGNSA. Trimming removed 2 bases from V and 6 bases from J; junction bases left unmatched: 6.

The chain employs TRBV6-6 and TRBJ1-1; D might be TRBD1 (5 bases). V was shortened by 8 bases and J by 4 bases, with 20 bases between the two germline ends. The CDR3 spans 15 residues. Germline values: CDR1 MNHNY, CDR2 SVGAGI (reference sequence). CDR3: CASVSRREGSTEAFF. The CDR3 region has the DNA TGTGCCAGCGTTTCGCGCAGGGAGGGGAGCACTGAAGCTTTCTTT.

The chain links TRBV4-1 to TRBJ2-2; TRBD2 is a possible D gene (7 bases). CDR1 MGHRA and CDR2 YSYEKL come from the germline V gene. V lost 1 base to trimming and J lost 3 bases, with 12 bases between them. This CDR3 comprises 16 residues. CDR3 bases: TGCGCCAGCAGCCAAGCGGGGGGCGGTCACACCGGGGAGCTGTTTTTT. Encoded protein: CASSQAGGGHTGELFF.

This clone was seen once. The CDR3 DNA sequence: TGTGCCATCAGTGTCATAGGGGCCTCAGGAGGCTACACCTTC. It yields the protein CAISVIGASGGYTF. The genes are TRBV10-3 and TRBJ1-2, with TRBD1 as a possible D gene (5 bases). The CDR3 contains 14 residues. V lost 4 bases, J lost 8 bases, and 17 bases lay in between. The germline V gene encodes CDR1 ENHRY and CDR2 SYGVKD.